This T cell receptor beta chain is drawn from a study of blood T cell repertoires in COVID-19. As for the study in general: Donors in the United States, Italy and Spain gave samples during acute or convalescent COVID-19.

Sequenced by immunoSEQ multiplex PCR; TCRdb stores in-frame clones only, minus some. The data hold 100,000 to 150,000 clones, with about 85% observed a single time. The receptor's source is a man aged 80 or over with active or convalescent COVID-19. The specimen was peripheral blood.

CDR3 sequence reads: CASRQGGYEQYF. For the CDR3, the DNA is TGTGCCAGCCGGCAGGGAGGCTACGAGCAGTACTTC. The chain couples TRBV11-2 to TRBJ2-7; tentative D call: TRBD2 (6 bases). Germline CDR1 SGHAT, CDR2 FQNNGV. The CDR3 consists of 12 residues. Trimming removed 8 bases from V and 3 bases from J, with 11 bases in between. Drawing the rest from reference TRBV11-2 and TRBJ2-7, the complete variable domain is EAGVAQSPRYKIIEKRQSVAFWCNPISGHATLYWYQQILGQGPKLLIQFQNNGVVDDSQLPKDRFSAERLKGVDSTLKIQPAKLEDSAVYLCASRQGGYEQYFGPGTRLTVT.